This T cell receptor (beta chain) was obtained from a study of blood T cells in healthy people across ages. The CDR3 has 14 residues. Trimming removed 6 bases at V and 3 bases at J, with 14 bases between. Germline loops: CDR1 WNHNN, CDR2 SYGVQD (reference sequence). Next came a second PCR, run for about 6 to 12 cycles, which used a sample-barcoded 5' primer along with a J-beta primer mix. In TCRdb, the 5' RACE reads were re-called with MiXCR into one record per CDR3 protein. This repertoire shows around 710,000 distinct CDR3 sequences, 43% found once; its top ten account for more than 20%. This rearrangement joins TRBV10-1 to TRBJ1-1; a possible D gene is TRBD1 (5 bases). Sequencing used blood. The receptor comes from an older woman in good health. The CDR3 here is CASRVGRQDTEAFF. The CDR3 DNA follows: TGCGCCAGCAGGGTGGGGCGGCAGGACACTGAAGCTTTCTTT.